Below, 2 T cell receptor beta chains from the same sample are listed, as sequenced in a study of blood T cell repertoires in COVID-19. Sequencing used immunoSEQ multiplex PCR; TCRdb keeps in-frame clones, though not all of them. The sample has 100,000 or so clones; 75% to 90% are singletons. The sequenced sample consisted of peripheral blood. All receptors derive from a woman of 80 years or more with acute or convalescent COVID-19.

Sample share makes this clone medium-sized. The V gene is TRBV27, the J gene TRBJ1-1; D perhaps matches TRBD1 (5 bases). Germline CDR1 MNHEY, CDR2 SMNVEV (reference sequence). The CDR3 sequence is 13 residues long. With 2 bases removed from V and 5 bases from J, the gap between germline ends came to 9 bases. The CDR3 is CASSLQEGTEAFF. CDR3 sequence (DNA): TGTGCCAGCAGTTTACAGGAGGGGACTGAAGCTTTCTTT.

J is TRBJ2-7 and V is TRBV5-4, with TRBD2 matching 11 bases. The CDR3 is 15 amino acids. Germline assignment: CDR1 SGHNT and CDR2 YYREEE (reference sequence). Germline trimming cut 4 bases from V and 3 bases from J; bases unmatched to any gene: 6. This CDR3 reads CASSKKGLADYEQYF. CDR3 sequence (DNA): TGTGCCAGCAGCAAAAAGGGACTAGCGGACTACGAGCAGTACTTC.